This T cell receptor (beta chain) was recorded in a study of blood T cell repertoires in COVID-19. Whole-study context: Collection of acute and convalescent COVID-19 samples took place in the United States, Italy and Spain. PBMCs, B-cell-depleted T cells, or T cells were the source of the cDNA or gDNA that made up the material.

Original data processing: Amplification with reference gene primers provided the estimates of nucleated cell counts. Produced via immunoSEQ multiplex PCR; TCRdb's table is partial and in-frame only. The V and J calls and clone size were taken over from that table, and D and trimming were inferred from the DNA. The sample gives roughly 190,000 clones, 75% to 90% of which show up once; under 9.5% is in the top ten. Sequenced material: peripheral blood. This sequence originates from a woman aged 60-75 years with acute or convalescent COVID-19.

In DNA form, the CDR3 reads TGTGCCAGCAGCTTCTCCCGGGGTAACTATGGCTACACCTTC. This encodes CASSFSRGNYGYTF. V gene TRBV7-2 combines with J gene TRBJ1-2, with no clear D. Germline V gives CDR1 SGHTA, CDR2 FQGNSA. V was shortened by 3 bases and J by 1 base, with 9 bases between the two germline ends. The CDR3 length is 14 residues.